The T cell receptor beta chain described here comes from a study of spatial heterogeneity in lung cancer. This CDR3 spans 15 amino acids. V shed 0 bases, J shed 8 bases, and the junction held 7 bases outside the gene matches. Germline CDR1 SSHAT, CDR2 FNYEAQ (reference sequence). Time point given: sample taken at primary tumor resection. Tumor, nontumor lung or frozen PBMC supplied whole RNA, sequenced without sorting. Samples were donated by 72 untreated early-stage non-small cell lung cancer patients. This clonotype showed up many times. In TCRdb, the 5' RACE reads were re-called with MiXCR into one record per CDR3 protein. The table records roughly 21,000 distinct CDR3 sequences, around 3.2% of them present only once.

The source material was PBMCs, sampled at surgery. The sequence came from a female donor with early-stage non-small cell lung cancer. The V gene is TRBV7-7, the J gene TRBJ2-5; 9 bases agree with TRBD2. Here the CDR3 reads CASSLAGLAMDTQYF. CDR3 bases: TGTGCCAGCAGCTTAGCGGGACTAGCCATGGACACCCAGTACTTC.